Listed below are T cell receptor beta chains from one sample, sequenced in a study of spatial heterogeneity in lung cancer. TCRdb recomputed calls from the 5' RACE reads with MiXCR, one row per CDR3 protein. The table shows 35,000 to 55,000 distinct CDR3 sequences, with approximately 13% occurring only once. The sequenced sample was PBMCs, obtained at surgery. The receptors come from a male donor with early-stage non-small cell lung cancer. Each CDR3 is given with its conserved first and last residue. The order of the fields is CDR3 protein, CDR3 DNA, V gene, D gene, J gene, clone size. The D gene is left open where the match is weak. The size of a clone is reported for some rows only, either as once, few or many, or as a class for expanded clones.

CASSYSTGGSYEQYF | TGTGCCAGCAGTTACTCGACGGGAGGGTCTTACGAGCAGTACTTC | TRBV6-5 | TRBD2 | TRBJ2-7 | NA
CASSLRTGANTEELFF | TGCGCCAGCAGCCTACGGACAGGGGCGAACACCGAGGAGCTGTTTTTT | TRBV4-1 | TRBD1 | TRBJ2-2 | few
CATSDSQLPYEQYF | TGTGCCACCAGTGATTCACAGTTACCCTACGAGCAGTACTTC | TRBV24-1 | NA | TRBJ2-7 | NA
CASSPPPADLTYNEQFF | TGTGCCAGCAGCCCACCACCGGCCGACCTCACCTACAATGAGCAGTTCTTC | TRBV7-9 | NA | TRBJ2-1 | many
CASSEASAGLWPQHF | TGTGCCAGCAGTGAAGCTTCTGCAGGGCTATGGCCCCAGCATTTT | TRBV6-1 | NA | TRBJ1-5 | many
CSARRERNTEAFF | TGCAGTGCTAGGCGCGAGCGGAACACTGAAGCTTTCTTT | TRBV20-1 | NA | TRBJ1-1 | few
CASSEGGNEQFF | TGTGCCAGCAGTGAAGGAGGGAATGAGCAGTTCTTC | TRBV2 | NA | TRBJ2-1 | few
CASSFNRVRTEAFF | TGTGCCAGCAGCTTTAACAGGGTTAGGACTGAAGCTTTCTTT | TRBV6-5 | NA | TRBJ1-1 | NA
CASRGTSGEETQYF | TGCGCCAGCAGGGGGACTAGCGGGGAAGAGACCCAGTACTTC | TRBV5-1 | TRBD2 | TRBJ2-5 | NA
CASSQPPRAGGYGYTF | TGCGCCAGCAGCCAGCCCCCCAGGGCGGGGGGCTATGGCTACACCTTC | TRBV4-1 | NA | TRBJ1-2 | once
CASSIDTTRRHSPLHF | TGTGCCAGTAGTATAGATACGACGAGGAGACATTCACCCCTCCACTTT | TRBV19 | NA | TRBJ1-6 | NA
CASSQVQGGVAGELFF | TGCGCCAGCAGCCAAGTGCAGGGAGGAGTTGCCGGGGAGCTGTTTTTT | TRBV4-3 | NA | TRBJ2-2 | few
CASSSSNLNTEAFF | TGTGCCAGCAGCTCCTCCAATCTGAACACTGAAGCTTTCTTT | TRBV7-6 | NA | TRBJ1-1 | many
CASSKGRTSAFYEQYF | TGTGCCAGCAGCAAAGGAAGGACTAGCGCTTTCTACGAGCAGTACTTC | TRBV21-1 | NA | TRBJ2-7 | NA
CASSQTGNYGYTF | TGTGCCAGCTCCCAGACAGGGAACTATGGCTACACCTTC | TRBV18 | TRBD1 | TRBJ1-2 | NA
CASSPRVDSNQPQHF | TGTGCCAGCTCACCGAGAGTGGACAGCAATCAGCCCCAGCATTTT | TRBV18 | NA | TRBJ1-5 | few
CASSLQGILYSNQPQHF | TGTGCCAGCAGCTTGCAGGGAATCCTCTATAGCAATCAGCCCCAGCATTTT | TRBV5-6 | NA | TRBJ1-5 | few
CASSLWAGTNTGELFF | TGTGCCAGCAGTTTATGGGCAGGGACGAACACCGGGGAGCTGTTTTTT | TRBV28 | NA | TRBJ2-2 | few
CSASTQGARWYEQYF | TGCAGTGCTAGTACCCAGGGGGCTCGTTGGTACGAGCAGTACTTC | TRBV20-1 | TRBD1 | TRBJ2-7 | many
CASSFVTGGRNEQFF | TGTGCCAGCAGCTTCGTGACAGGGGGAAGGAATGAGCAGTTCTTC | TRBV5-6 | TRBD1 | TRBJ2-1 | few
CASSDYRVSYNEQFF | TGTGCCAGCAGTGACTACAGGGTCTCCTACAATGAGCAGTTCTTC | TRBV6-1 | NA | TRBJ2-1 | few
CSARPVAGARTDTQYF | TGCAGTGCTAGACCCGTAGCGGGGGCCCGCACAGATACGCAGTATTTT | TRBV20-1 | TRBD2 | TRBJ2-3 | NA
CASSKGPHGPESNQPQHF | TGTGCCAGCAGCAAAGGCCCACACGGGCCGGAGAGCAATCAGCCCCAGCATTTT | TRBV21-1 | NA | TRBJ1-5 | NA
CASSDTQGAGEKLFF | TGCGCCAGCAGTGACACCCAGGGGGCCGGAGAAAAACTGTTTTTT | TRBV10-2 | TRBD1 | TRBJ1-4 | many
CASRALTASSYNEQFF | TGTGCCAGCAGAGCCCTGACAGCTAGCTCCTACAATGAGCAGTTCTTC | TRBV12-3/TRBV12-4 | NA | TRBJ2-1 | many
CASSLVGPGAYEQYF | TGCGCCAGCAGCTTGGTGGGACCTGGAGCCTACGAGCAGTACTTC | TRBV5-1 | NA | TRBJ2-7 | many